This passage covers 3 T cell receptor beta chains from one sample sequenced in a study of OX40 agonist ivuxolimab in advanced cancers. The assay was immunoSEQ multiplex PCR, and TCRdb's table has in-frame clones only and misses some. The sample lists about 82,000 clones; 75% to 90% were seen once. The material sequenced was CD4+ or CD8+ T cells sorted from blood, taken in a trial of the OX40 agonist ivuxolimab. Receptors were obtained from an adult with an advanced solid tumor such as melanoma, head and neck, liver or kidney cancer.

The chain links TRBV6-4 to TRBJ2-1; 7 bases fit TRBD2. The CDR3 is 13 amino acids. Germline V gene data show CDR1 as MRHNA and CDR2 as SNTAGT. Unmatched junction bases numbered 4, after V lost 4 bases and J lost 7 bases. The CDR3: CASSGTSLNEQFF. Written as DNA, the CDR3 is TGTGCCAGCAGTGGGACTAGTCTTAATGAGCAGTTCTTC.

The table lists this clone with a few counts. This chain connects TRBV11-2 to TRBJ2-1; 11 bases are a match to TRBD2. Per germline, CDR1 SGHAT and CDR2 FQNNGV. Germline trimming cut 5 bases from V and 8 bases from J; bases unmatched to any gene: 5. The CDR3 consists of 14 residues. The CDR3 protein is CASSPPGLADEQFF. As DNA, the CDR3 is TGTGCCAGCAGCCCCCCGGGACTAGCGGATGAGCAGTTCTTC.

V gene TRBV10-3 combines with J gene TRBJ2-7; no firm D call. Germline V gene lookup returns CDR1 ENHRY and CDR2 SYGVKD. V was trimmed by 7 bases and J by 4 bases, leaving 8 bases between them. This CDR3 is 11 amino acids long. The CDR3 sequence is CAITDNYEQYF. The CDR3 bases are TGTGCCATCACTGACAATTACGAGCAGTACTTC.